The 22 T cell receptor beta chains given below trace back to one sample, sequenced in a study of T-cell reconstitution after alpha-beta-depleted transplantation in children. Unique molecular identifiers were incorporated during preparation of the TCRbeta library. TCRdb independently ran MiXCR on the PCR reads; one entry per CDR3 protein. The sample carries about 610,000 distinct CDR3 sequences, about 10% recorded once. Source: PBMCs from the stem cell graft donor, taken from the stem cell graft. The source is a human donor who donated a stem cell graft to a child with acute myeloid leukemia.

This clonotype has at least ten counts. The chain links TRBV12-3 or TRBV12-4 to TRBJ2-1; 10 bases map to TRBD2. The CDR3 sequence is 15 residues long. Unmatched junction bases numbered 7, after V lost 2 bases and J lost 9 bases. The CDR3 sequence: CASSLISGRASEQFF. CDR3 coding DNA: TGTGCCAGCAGTTTAATCAGCGGGAGGGCCAGTGAGCAGTTCTTC.

This clonotype was recorded at least ten times. The gene calls are TRBV3-1 and TRBJ1-2, with a tentative D call TRBD1 (6 bases). This CDR3 has 14 residues. The germline V gene encodes CDR1 LGHDT and CDR2 YNNKEL (reference sequence). Trimming pared 3 bases from V and 4 bases from J, leaving 12 bases between. This CDR3 is CASSQDLDSYGYTF. CDR3 bases: TGTGCCAGCAGCCAGGACCTGGACAGCTATGGCTACACCTTC. The full variable domain, in which reference TRBV3-1 and TRBJ1-2 provide the parts outside the CDR3, is DTAVSQTPKYLVTQMGNDKSIKCEQNLGHDTMYWYKQDSKKFLKIMFSYNNKELIINETVPNRFSPKSPDKAHLNLHINSLELGDSAVYFCASSQDLDSYGYTFGSGTRLTVV.

The chain is built from TRBV18 and TRBJ2-1; D is possibly TRBD1 or TRBD2 (5 bases each). This CDR3 is 14 amino acids long. CDR1 is KGHSH, CDR2 LQKENI, per germline. V lost 2 bases, J lost 6 bases, and 11 bases lay in between. The CDR3 DNA reads TGTGCCAGCTCACCAGGGCCGGGACCCAATGAGCAGTTCTTC. Encoded protein: CASSPGPGPNEQFF.

The genes are TRBV28 and TRBJ2-2, with D possibly being TRBD1 or TRBD2 (5 bases each). Germline values: CDR1 MDHEN, CDR2 SYDVKM. The CDR3 totals 15 residues. V was trimmed by 4 bases and J by 1 base, leaving 10 bases between them. The CDR3 DNA reads as TGTGCCAGCAGTTCAGGGAGTTGGAACACCGGGGAGCTGTTTTTT. It encodes CASSSGSWNTGELFF.

There are a few counts of this clonotype. The rearrangement links TRBV7-6 to TRBJ1-5; D perhaps matches TRBD1 (5 bases). Germline CDR1 and CDR2: SGHVS and FNYEAQ. The CDR3 loop spans 14 amino acids. The V gene lost 2 bases and the J gene lost 5 bases, with 10 bases spanning the gap. CDR3 residues: CASSLLGRDQPQHF. In nucleotides, the CDR3 is TGTGCCAGCAGCTTACTCGGCAGGGATCAGCCCCAGCATTTT.

This clonotype has only a few counts. The chain carries TRBV12-3 or TRBV12-4 and TRBJ2-2; 11 bases map to TRBD2. V gave up 7 bases and J gave up 2 bases; unmatched junction bases: 6. The CDR3 has 16 amino acids. CDR3 nucleotide sequence: TGTGCCAGCATGAGAGGGACTAGCGGTAACACCGGGGAGCTGTTTTTT. This encodes CASMRGTSGNTGELFF.

In this sample, this clonotype turned up a few times. V gene TRBV29-1 combines with J gene TRBJ1-1; 8 nucleotides line up with TRBD1. Germline CDR1 and CDR2: SQVTM and ANQGSEA. The CDR3 extends over 13 amino acids. V shed 7 bases and J 2 bases; nucleotides not matched to a gene: 6. CDR3 sequence reads: CSARDRINTEAFF. CDR3 bases: TGCAGCGCACGGGACAGGATTAACACTGAAGCTTTCTTT.

This clonotype was detected a few times. This sequence joins TRBV7-2 and TRBJ2-2; D unresolved. The CDR3 is made up of 16 amino acids. Per the germline V gene, CDR1 is SGHTA and CDR2 is FQGNSA. V shed 2 bases and J shed 2 bases, with 12 bases lying between them. CDR3: CASSLMALTNTGELFF. CDR3 nucleotides: TGTGCCAGCAGCTTAATGGCACTGACTAACACCGGGGAGCTGTTTTTT. The full variable domain, rest sourced from reference TRBV7-2 and TRBJ2-2, is GAGVSQSPSNKVTEKGKDVELRCDPISGHTALYWYRQSLGQGLEFLIYFQGNSAPDKSGLPSDRFSAERTGGSVSTLTIQRTQQEDSAVYLCASSLMALTNTGELFFGEGSRLTVL.

This sequence joins TRBV20-1 and TRBJ2-7; 14 bases map to TRBD2. Germline CDR1 DFQATT, CDR2 SNEGSKA (reference sequence). CDR3 length: 16 residues. V lost 0 bases, J lost 7 bases, and 8 bases stayed unmatched. The CDR3 bases are TGCAGTGCTAGAGATCCCGGGACTAGCGGGAGTGAAGAGCAGTACTTC. Protein product: CSARDPGTSGSEEQYF.

The J gene is TRBJ2-3, the V gene TRBV27, with 8 bases that match TRBD1. Looked up from germline, CDR1 is MNHEY and CDR2 is SMNVEV (reference sequence). The V segment lost 4 bases and the J segment 3 bases; nucleotides outside the gene matches: 12. This CDR3 has 17 amino acids. CDR3 bases: TGTGCCAGCAGTTCGCCAGCCCGACAGGGGATGACAGATACGCAGTATTTT. This sequence encodes CASSSPARQGMTDTQYF.

The table lists this clonotype with many counts. This rearrangement joins TRBV5-1 to TRBJ2-1; TRBD2 matches 8 bases. This CDR3 contains 15 residues. The V gene end was trimmed by 4 bases and the J gene end by 4 bases; junction bases not matched to a gene: 7. The germline gives CDR1 SGHRS, CDR2 YFSETQ. The DNA for the CDR3 is TGCGCCAGCAGCCGGAGAGCGGGAGCATACAATGAGCAGTTCTTC. Translating it yields CASSRRAGAYNEQFF. Full variable domain (remainder filled in from reference TRBV5-1 and TRBJ2-1): KAGVTQTPRYLIKTRGQQVTLSCSPISGHRSVSWYQQTPGQGLQFLFEYFSETQRNKGNFPGRFSGRQFSNSRSEMNVSTLELGDSALYLCASSRRAGAYNEQFFGPGTRLTVL.

In its sample, this clonotype was seen a few times. The J gene is TRBJ2-5, the V gene TRBV20-1; 10 bases map to TRBD1. The germline CDR1 and CDR2 sequences are DFQATT and SNEGSKA (reference sequence). J lost 7 bases, V lost 0 bases, and 5 bases had no gene match. CDR3 length equals 14 residues. The CDR3 coding sequence is TGCAGTGCTAGAGACCCCGGGACAGGGGTGACCCAGTACTTC. Residues: CSARDPGTGVTQYF.

This clonotype was seen repeatedly, ten times or more. This chain links TRBV7-3 with TRBJ1-1; a weak D match, TRBD1 (6 bases). V was cut by 3 bases and J by 5 bases, with 13 bases left in between. The CDR3 covers 14 residues. Germline V gene sequence: CDR1 SGHTA, CDR2 FQGTGA. The CDR3 region is CASSFRPQGTEAFF. CDR3 in DNA: TGTGCCAGCAGCTTCCGACCCCAGGGGACTGAAGCTTTCTTT. The full variable domain, with the rest looked up from reference TRBV7-3 and TRBJ1-1, is GAGVSQTPSNKVTEKGKYVELRCDPISGHTALYWYRQSLGQGPEFLIYFQGTGAADDSGLPNDRFFAVRPEGSVSTLKIQRTERGDSAVYLCASSFRPQGTEAFFGQGTRLTVV.

This clonotype was recorded many times. The chain is built from TRBV6-1 and TRBJ2-7; 7 nucleotides match TRBD2. CDR1 is MNHNS, CDR2 SASEGT, per germline. The CDR3 runs to 13 residues. The trim removed 7 bases at V and 7 bases at J, leaving 10 bases unmatched. The CDR3 loop reads CASTQAGTGEQYF. The DNA for the CDR3 is TGTGCCAGCACCCAAGCGGGGACGGGGGAGCAGTACTTC.

In this sample, this clonotype turned up many times. The gene calls are TRBV6-1 and TRBJ2-1, with TRBD2 matching 8 bases. J gave up 7 bases and V 6 bases, and 5 bases lay outside the gene matches. The germline V gene encodes CDR1 MNHNS and CDR2 SASEGT. The CDR3 loop spans 13 amino acids. Written as DNA, the CDR3 is TGTGCCAGCAGACCAGCGGGAGTAAATGAGCAGTTCTTC. Translating it yields CASRPAGVNEQFF.

This chain connects TRBV12-3 or TRBV12-4 to TRBJ2-2; D might be TRBD2 (6 bases). Trimming cost V 7 bases and J 1 base, with 16 bases left between them. The length of the CDR3 is 16 residues. As DNA, the CDR3 is TGTGCCAGCACCCCCATCGGAGGGTTGAACACCGGGGAGCTGTTTTTT. Translation: CASTPIGGLNTGELFF.

The sample holds a few counts of this clonotype. This chain uses TRBV20-1 with TRBJ2-7; 8 positions match TRBD1. The CDR3 is made up of 14 amino acids. Germline V CDR1 and CDR2: DFQATT, SNEGSKA (reference sequence). Trimming took 0 bases from V and 5 from J; bases not matched to a gene: 6. The CDR3 is CSARDARGLNEQYF. The CDR3, as DNA: TGCAGTGCTAGAGATGCCAGGGGGCTAAACGAGCAGTACTTC.

This clonotype was detected a few times. The chain combines TRBV6-1 with TRBJ2-2; 13 nucleotides align to TRBD2. V shed 3 bases, J shed 6 bases, and the junction held 10 bases outside the gene matches. CDR1 and CDR2 from the germline V gene are MNHNS and SASEGT. This CDR3 region has 18 residues. The CDR3 nucleotides are TGTGCCAGCAGTGATGGGACTAGCGGGGTTATAGGCGCCGGGGAGCTGTTTTTT. It translates to CASSDGTSGVIGAGELFF.

This clonotype was detected a few times. The genes are TRBV7-8 and TRBJ2-3; D gene unclear. The CDR3 spans 13 residues. V lost 5 bases to trimming and J lost 7 bases, with 13 bases between them. Looked up from germline, CDR1 is SGHVS and CDR2 is FQNEAQ. This CDR3 reads CASSPLDQNTQYF. For the CDR3, the DNA is TGTGCCAGCAGCCCCTTGGACCAAAATACGCAGTATTTT. Combining the CDR3 with reference TRBV7-8 and TRBJ2-3 gives the whole variable domain GAGVSQSPRYKVAKRGQDVALRCDPISGHVSLFWYQQALGQGPEFLTYFQNEAQLDKSGLPSDRFFAERPEGSVSTLKIQRTQQEDSAVYLCASSPLDQNTQYFGPGTRLTVL.

V and J are TRBV3-1 and TRBJ2-7, with 8 bases fitting TRBD2. Germline CDR1 and CDR2: LGHDT and YNNKEL (reference sequence). The CDR3 contains 16 residues. J gave up 0 bases and V 1 base, and 5 bases lay outside the gene matches. The CDR3 here is CASSQGSGISSYEQYF. The CDR3 DNA sequence: TGTGCCAGCAGCCAAGGTAGCGGGATAAGCTCCTACGAGCAGTACTTC.

The sample holds a few counts of this clonotype. V and J are TRBV28 and TRBJ2-1; 15 bases match TRBD2. Germline CDR1 and CDR2: MDHEN and SYDVKM. The CDR3 is made up of 20 amino acids. V lost 1 base to trimming and J lost 3 bases; unmatched junction nucleotides: 10. The DNA for the CDR3 is TGTGCCAGCAGTTTATACCCCTGGGGACTAGCGGGAGGACACTACAATGAGCAGTTCTTC. Translated: CASSLYPWGLAGGHYNEQFF.

J is TRBJ1-1 and V is TRBV25-1; TRBD1 matches 8 bases. CDR1 is MGHDK and CDR2 is SYGVNS in the germline V gene. This CDR3 region has 16 residues. V was clipped by 1 base and J by 7 bases; unmatched bases: 11. This CDR3 reads CASSESTGGRRGEAFF. The DNA for the CDR3 is TGTGCCAGCAGTGAATCTACAGGGGGACGGAGAGGTGAAGCTTTCTTT.